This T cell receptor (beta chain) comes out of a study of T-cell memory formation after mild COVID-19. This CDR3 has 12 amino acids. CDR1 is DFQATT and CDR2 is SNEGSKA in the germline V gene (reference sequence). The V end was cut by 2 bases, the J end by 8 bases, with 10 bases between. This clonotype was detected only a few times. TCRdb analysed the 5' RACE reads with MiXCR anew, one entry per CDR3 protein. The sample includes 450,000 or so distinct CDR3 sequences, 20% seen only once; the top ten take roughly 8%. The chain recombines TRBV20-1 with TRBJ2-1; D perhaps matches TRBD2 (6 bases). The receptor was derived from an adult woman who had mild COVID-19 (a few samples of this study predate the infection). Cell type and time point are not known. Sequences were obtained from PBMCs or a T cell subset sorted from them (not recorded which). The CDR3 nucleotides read TGCAGTGCTAGAAGGCGGGAACATGAGCAGTTCTTC. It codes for CSARRREHEQFF.